Given below is one T cell receptor (beta chain) in context. V trimming: 2 bases; J trimming: 4 bases; junction bases outside the gene matches: 1. CDR3 length: 14 amino acids. Per the germline V gene, CDR1 is SGHRS and CDR2 is YFSETQ. The data stem from a study of blood T cell repertoires in COVID-19. About the study: Italy, Spain and the United States were the sources of the convalescent and acute COVID-19 samples. Sources were T cells, B-cell-depleted T cells, or PBMCs; the material itself was cDNA or gDNA.

Seattle patients were enrolled during active infection and followed longitudinally. Original handling: Researchers report that nucleated cell counts were estimated from reference gene primer amplification. Assay used: immunoSEQ multiplex PCR; TCRdb lists only in-frame clones, some missing. V and J calls and clone size follow that table, whereas D and trimming were derived from the DNA. This sample carries 150,000 to 200,000 clones, around nine tenths of them seen once, and the ten largest clones take approximately 12%. The sequenced sample consisted of peripheral blood. The V and J genes are TRBV5-1 and TRBJ1-1, with 11 bases aligning to TRBD1. The receptor comes from a woman in her 70s with COVID-19, enrolled during active disease. Written as DNA, the CDR3 is TGCGCCAGCAGCTTCGGGACAGGGGGCACTGAAGCTTTCTTT. Its translation is CASSFGTGGTEAFF.